This T cell receptor (beta chain) is from a study of Ad26.COV2.S vaccination and SARS-CoV-2 variants. Study-wide context: Within the COV1001 Ad26.COV2.S trial arm, the donor was enrolled. Study-wide results and caveats: Assessments of TCR breadth and depth may have underestimated the total T cell responses. Substantial breadth was reportedly displayed by spike-specific CD8+ and CD4+ T cell responses after vaccination.

Data came from immunoSEQ multiplex PCR; TCRdb stores just in-frame clones and leaves some out. The sample records a few hundred thousand clones, roughly 90% being singletons. Germline lookup yields CDR1 SGHTA and CDR2 FQGTGA. CDR3 length: 15 residues. The V and J ends lost 2 bases and 0 bases respectively, with 8 bases between them. The treatment was: around 19 received Ad26.COV2.S at low or high dose, single or two shots; about 5 received placebo; per-sample allocation not given. Sampling was performed 63 days after the first vaccine or placebo injection. In regard to this clone: Its antigen remains unidentified.

Sequences were derived from peripheral blood, sampled in a trial of Ad26.COV2.S vaccine versus placebo. This chain uses TRBV7-3 with TRBJ2-1, with a possible D match to TRBD2 (5 bases). This TCR was sampled from a person aged 18 to 65 who received the Ad26.COV2.S COVID-19 vaccine or a placebo. CDR3 nucleotide sequence: TGTGCCAGCAGCTTAGACTACGGCTCCTACAATGAGCAGTTCTTC. This codes for CASSLDYGSYNEQFF.